A single sample gave rise to the 10 T cell receptor beta chains below, sequenced in a study of blood T cell repertoires in COVID-19. Assay used: immunoSEQ multiplex PCR; TCRdb lists only in-frame clones, some missing. The sample shows about 260,000 clones, around nine tenths of them seen only once. The specimen was peripheral blood. Every receptor here comes from a man aged 35 to 55 who had recovered from COVID-19.

This clone is a singleton in its sample. This sequence joins TRBV7-9 and TRBJ2-1, with a tentative D call TRBD2 (6 bases). V lost 0 bases and J lost 0, with 15 bases in between. Germline CDR1 is SEHNR and CDR2 is FQNEAQ (reference sequence). The CDR3 runs 18 residues. Here the CDR3 reads CASSLAEVGGASYNEQFF. The DNA of the CDR3 is TGTGCCAGCAGCTTAGCAGAGGTCGGCGGGGCCTCCTACAATGAGCAGTTCTTC.

The DNA of the CDR3 is TGTGCCAGCAGCCCCCAGGGGGTCTATGGCTACACCTTC. Protein: CASSPQGVYGYTF. The chain employs TRBV27 and TRBJ1-2; 7 nucleotides align to TRBD1. The germline gives CDR1 MNHEY, CDR2 SMNVEV (reference sequence). CDR3 length: 13 amino acids. V was pared by 6 bases and J by 4 bases, with 5 bases of the junction left unmatched.

J is TRBJ1-1 and V is TRBV30; 8 positions match TRBD1. With V trimmed by 4 bases and J by 1 base, 11 bases remained unmatched. Germline loops: CDR1 GTSNPN, CDR2 SVGIG (reference sequence). The CDR3 has 16 residues. The CDR3 sequence is CAWTRTGNAANTEAFF. The CDR3 DNA sequence: TGTGCCTGGACAAGGACAGGGAACGCGGCGAACACTGAAGCTTTCTTT.

This chain joins TRBV3-1 (or the pseudogene TRBV3-2) and TRBJ2-5, with D perhaps TRBD1 (6 bases). The germline gives CDR1 LGHDT, CDR2 YNNKEL (reference sequence). With 1 base removed from V and 5 bases from J, the gap between germline ends came to 14 bases. This CDR3 comprises 15 residues. CDR3 nucleotides: TGTGCCAGCAGCCAAGTGAGGGGGATCGAGGAGACCCAGTACTTC. This translates into CASSQVRGIEETQYF.

The V call is TRBV5-1, the J call TRBJ2-5, with 7 bases fitting TRBD2. CDR3 length equals 14 residues. The junction had 6 bases not matched to a gene; V was cut back by 2 bases and J by 5 bases. Germline CDR1 SGHRS, CDR2 YFSETQ. Here the CDR3 reads CASSFLSGGETQYF. The CDR3 nucleotides are TGCGCCAGCAGCTTTCTCTCCGGGGGGGAGACCCAGTACTTC.

The genes are TRBV27 and TRBJ2-7, with D maybe TRBD1 (6 bases). Germline CDR1 is MNHEY and CDR2 is SMNVEV (reference sequence). The CDR3 is 14 residues long. V was cut by 5 bases and J by 6 bases, with 17 bases left in between. This CDR3 is CASSPSRQAAEQYF. The DNA of the CDR3 is TGTGCCAGCAGTCCCTCTCGACAGGCGGCCGAGCAGTACTTC.

The chain employs TRBV19 and TRBJ1-4; D not certain. Germline V gene sequence: CDR1 LNHDA, CDR2 SQIVND (reference sequence). The V and J ends lost 7 bases and 4 bases respectively, with 13 bases between them. There are 14 residues in the CDR3. The CDR3 nucleotides are TGTGCCAGTAAAGGGTGGACTCTTAATGAAAAACTGTTTTTT. It yields the protein CASKGWTLNEKLFF.

Written as DNA, the CDR3 is TGTGCTAGTGGTTTGGACCCCCCTCGGCGGGGGGGTACGCAGTATTTT. Protein product: CASGLDPPRRGGTQYF. V gene TRBV12-5 combines with J gene TRBJ2-3; 9 positions agree with TRBD2. V lost 1 base and J lost 8; bases outside the gene matches: 10. The CDR3 sequence is 16 residues long. CDR1 is LGHNT and CDR2 is FRNRAP in the germline V gene.

The rearrangement uses TRBV24-1 and TRBJ2-1; no clear D gene. The CDR3 has 15 amino acids. V was shortened by 3 bases and J by 2 bases, with 10 bases between the two germline ends. Germline CDR1 KGHDR, CDR2 SFDVKD. The CDR3 protein is CATSDTQAPYNEQFF. The CDR3, as DNA: TGTGCCACCAGTGATACCCAGGCCCCCTACAATGAGCAGTTCTTC.

V usage is TRBV9 and J usage is TRBJ2-7; TRBD2 matches at 7 bases. The CDR3 has 15 residues. The V gene end was trimmed by 4 bases and the J gene end by 0 bases; junction bases not matched to a gene: 7. Germline-derived CDR1 and CDR2 are SGDLS and YYNGEE. The CDR3 region is CASSPGGFSSYEQYF. CDR3 coding DNA: TGTGCCAGCAGCCCCGGGGGGTTTAGCTCCTACGAGCAGTACTTC.